The T cell receptor (beta chain) described here comes from a study of CD8 T cells in ankylosing spondylitis. Study-wide findings and caveats: Typical of ankylosing spondylitis blood, it appeared, was a TCR beta motif of fewer than 10 highly homologous variants. As reported, disease-linked clones showed significant enrichment in matched ankylosing spondylitis synovial fluid.

Turning to this clonotype: Its antigen remains unknown. With a much larger clone just one base away, this may be a read error.

The CDR3 is 13 residues long. Germline loops: CDR1 SGHTA, CDR2 FQGNSA. Scientists made TCR beta libraries using quantitative 5'-RACE with molecular barcodes. One entry per CDR3 protein results from TCRdb running MiXCR on the 5' RACE reads. Of 150,000 to 200,000 distinct CDR3 sequences listed, over 10% are singletons. This receptor was obtained from a female donor with ankylosing spondylitis or in good health (not recorded which). Sequenced sample: blood, either unsorted or a sorted T cell fraction (not recorded which). The chain uses TRBV7-2 and TRBJ2-3; the D is unclear. The CDR3 DNA reads as TGTGTCAGCAGCTTGTTCACAGCAGATACGCAGTATTTT. It encodes CVSSLFTADTQYF.